Each of the 2 T cell receptor beta chains below was sequenced from the same sample in a study of regulatory T cells in long-lasting Graves disease. Time point described: newly diagnosed GD, antithyroid drugs for less than 3 months. From RNA extracted from PBMCs, the TCR library was made. The TCR beta library used iRepertoire HTBI primers with Arm-PCR amplification of CDR3. MiXCR, applied by TCRdb to the multiplex PCR reads, yields one record per CDR3 protein. The sample has 350,000 to 500,000 distinct CDR3 sequences, 11% to 15% seen once; the top ten hold approximately 17%. The same data also went into a second study, on T cells in Graves' hyperthyroidism and ophthalmopathy.

Sequenced here: peripheral blood mononuclear cells (PBMCs), sampled at new diagnosis, from a patient treated with antithyroid drugs. The receptors stem from a woman in her forties or fifties with Graves disease.

Ten or more counts support this clonotype. This rearrangement joins TRBV28 to TRBJ2-2; 8 nucleotides align to TRBD1. Germline V gene lookup returns CDR1 MDHEN and CDR2 SYDVKM. CDR3 length: 15 amino acids. V lost 7 bases, J lost 5 bases, and 9 bases stayed unmatched. CDR3 loop: CASTRGTGATGELFF. The CDR3 nucleotides read TGTGCCAGCACAAGGGGGACAGGCGCAACCGGGGAGCTGTTTTTT.

This clonotype was detected only a few times. J is TRBJ2-3 and V is TRBV18; D possibly uses TRBD1 or TRBD2 (5 bases each). The CDR3 runs 15 residues. Trimming left V 1 base short and J 2 bases short, with 10 bases between. The germline V gene encodes CDR1 KGHSH and CDR2 LQKENI. CDR3 coding DNA: TGTGCCAGCTCACCACGGGCAGGGACCACAGATACGCAGTATTTT. It codes for CASSPRAGTTDTQYF.